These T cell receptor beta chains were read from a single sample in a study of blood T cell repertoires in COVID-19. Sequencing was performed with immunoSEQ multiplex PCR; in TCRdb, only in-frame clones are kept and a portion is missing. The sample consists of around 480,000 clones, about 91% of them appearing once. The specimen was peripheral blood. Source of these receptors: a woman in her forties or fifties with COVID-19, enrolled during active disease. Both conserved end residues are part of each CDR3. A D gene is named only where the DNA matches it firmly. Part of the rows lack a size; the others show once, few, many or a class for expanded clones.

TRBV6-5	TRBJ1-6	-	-	CASVEASSYNSPLHF	TGTGCCAGCGTGGAGGCTAGCTCCTATAATTCACCCCTCCACTTT
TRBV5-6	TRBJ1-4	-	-	CASSHGLGAGNEKLFF	TGTGCCAGCAGCCACGGCTTGGGCGCGGGGAATGAAAAACTGTTTTTT
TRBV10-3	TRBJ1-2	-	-	CAISVGSMEGPDYGYTF	TGTGCCATCAGTGTGGGGTCGATGGAGGGGCCGGACTATGGCTACACCTTC
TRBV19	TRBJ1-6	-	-	CASETGGFNSPLHF	TGTGCCAGCGAAACGGGGGGGTTTAATTCACCCCTCCACTTT
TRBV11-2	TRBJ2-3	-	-	CASSFDPGRGTQYF	TGTGCCAGCAGCTTTGACCCAGGCCGGGGGACGCAGTATTTT
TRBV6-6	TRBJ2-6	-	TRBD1	CASSRDRVNSGANVLTF	TGTGCCAGCAGTCGGGACAGGGTAAACTCTGGGGCCAACGTCCTGACTTTC
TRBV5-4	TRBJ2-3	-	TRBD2	CASSLRGGAGDTQYF	TGTGCCAGCAGCTTACGCGGGGGGGCCGGAGATACGCAGTATTTT
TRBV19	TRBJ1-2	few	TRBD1	CASTDTGQGAIGYGYTF	TGTGCCAGTACCGACACGGGACAGGGGGCTATCGGCTATGGCTACACCTTC
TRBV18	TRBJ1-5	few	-	CASSPPGAGQPQHF	TGTGCCAGCTCACCACCGGGGGCCGGGCAGCCCCAGCATTTT
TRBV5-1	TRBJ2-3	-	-	CASSLAPSDTQYF	TGCGCCAGCAGCTTGGCCCCTTCAGATACGCAGTATTTT
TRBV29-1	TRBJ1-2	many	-	CSVETRSDPQLDGYTF	TGCAGCGTTGAAACTAGGTCGGATCCCCAACTTGATGGCTACACCTTC
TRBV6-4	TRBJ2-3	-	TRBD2	CASSVGFAGGADTQYF	TGTGCCAGCAGTGTAGGATTCGCGGGGGGAGCAGATACGCAGTATTTT
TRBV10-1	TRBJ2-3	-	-	CASSESGTEAGRDTQYF	TGCGCCAGCAGTGAGTCTGGGACGGAGGCGGGGAGGGATACGCAGTATTTT
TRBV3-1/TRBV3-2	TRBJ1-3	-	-	CASSRYLGEGNTIYF	TGTGCCAGCAGCCGTTACCTCGGGGAAGGAAACACCATATATTTT
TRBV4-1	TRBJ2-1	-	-	CASSQVQGKQFF	TGCGCCAGCAGCCAAGTGCAGGGTAAGCAGTTCTTC
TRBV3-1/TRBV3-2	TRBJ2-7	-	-	CASSHPAGADEQYF	TGTGCCAGCAGCCACCCGGCGGGGGCCGACGAGCAGTACTTC
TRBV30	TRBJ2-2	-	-	CAWSAGYPTGELFF	TGTGCCTGGAGTGCAGGGTACCCCACCGGGGAGCTGTTTTTT
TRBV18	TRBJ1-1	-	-	CASSETGRGTEAFF	TGTGCCAGCTCCGAAACAGGGAGAGGGACTGAAGCTTTCTTT
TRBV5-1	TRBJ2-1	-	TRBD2	CASSGLAGGSHEQFF	TGCGCCAGCAGCGGACTAGCGGGGGGATCACATGAGCAGTTCTTC
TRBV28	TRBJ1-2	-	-	CASSSLVNYGYTF	TGTGCCAGCAGTTCCCTTGTGAACTATGGCTACACCTTC
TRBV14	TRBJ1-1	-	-	CASSGRAFF	TGTGCCAGCAGCGGGAGGGCTTTCTTT
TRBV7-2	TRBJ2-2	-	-	CASTHGTGGNTGELFF	TGTGCCAGCACCCATGGGACCGGGGGAAACACCGGGGAGCTGTTTTTT
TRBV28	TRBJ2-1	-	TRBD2	CASRLGLAGGQDEQFF	TGTGCCAGCAGGTTAGGACTAGCGGGGGGGCAAGATGAGCAGTTCTTC
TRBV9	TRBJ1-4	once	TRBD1	CASSFGTGALATNEKLFF	TGTGCCAGCAGCTTCGGGACAGGGGCGCTCGCAACTAATGAAAAACTGTTTTTT
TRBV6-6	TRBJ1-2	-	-	CASSHPRGGELYGYTF	TGTGCCAGCAGTCACCCCCGGGGGGGCGAACTATATGGCTACACCTTC
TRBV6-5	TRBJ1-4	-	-	CASRAPADTNEKLFF	TGTGCCAGCAGGGCCCCAGCGGATACTAATGAAAAACTGTTTTTT
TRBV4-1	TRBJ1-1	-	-	CASSQKGMVTEAFF	TGCGCCAGCAGCCAAAAGGGGATGGTGACTGAAGCTTTCTTT
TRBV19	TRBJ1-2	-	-	CASHAVLYGYTF	TGTGCCAGTCATGCAGTCCTCTATGGCTACACCTTC
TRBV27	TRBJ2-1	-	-	CASSLGQPLYNEQFF	TGTGCCAGCAGTTTAGGGCAGCCCTTATACAATGAGCAGTTCTTC
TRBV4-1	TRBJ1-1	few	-	CASSHIQGPAFF	TGCGCCAGCAGCCATATACAGGGACCCGCTTTCTTT
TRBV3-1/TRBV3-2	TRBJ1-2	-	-	CASSQEGREVGYTF	TGTGCCAGCAGCCAAGAAGGGAGGGAGGTAGGCTACACCTTC
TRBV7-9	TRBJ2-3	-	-	CASSLVRDTQYF	TGTGCCAGCAGCTTAGTGAGAGATACGCAGTATTTT
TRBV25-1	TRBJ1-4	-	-	CASTLSGANEKLFF	TGTGCCAGCACCCTTTCCGGGGCTAATGAAAAACTGTTTTTT
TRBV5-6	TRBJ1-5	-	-	CASSLAGNQPQHF	TGTGCCAGCAGCTTGGCGGGCAATCAGCCCCAGCATTTT
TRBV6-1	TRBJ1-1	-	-	CASSDLGRGAEAFF	TGTGCCAGCAGTGATCTCGGGAGGGGCGCTGAAGCTTTCTTT
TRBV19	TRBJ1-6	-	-	CASSIDEVLPLHF	TGTGCCAGTAGTATAGATGAGGTACTCCCCCTCCACTTT